Below are 30 T cell receptor beta chains sequenced from a single sample in a study of T cell repertoires in cytomegalovirus infection (dated by TCRdb to about 2019). The sequencer listed for this sample is Illumina HiSeq 1500. TCRdb cleaned the public reads at Q25 with fastp, built clones with MiXCR and kept in-frame beta chains. Records with the same CDR3 protein are collapsed into one entry carrying the most frequent genes and DNA. Within this sample are fewer than 200,000 distinct CDR3 sequences, with roughly 14% of them counted one time only. The ten top clones hold around 27% of the sample. The source material was PBMCs. Every receptor here comes from a human donor in good health (CMV status not recorded). Some clones in this sample may be carry-over from other donors' samples.

This clonotype was seen more than once but under ten times. V usage is TRBV5-6 and J usage is TRBJ2-1; the D gene could be TRBD1 or TRBD2 (5 bases each). The CDR3 loop spans 15 amino acids. The ends were cut back, 1 base at V and 2 bases at J, with 10 bases in the middle. Germline V gene lookup returns CDR1 SGHDT and CDR2 YYEEEE. CDR3 sequence (DNA): TGTGCCAGCAGCTTGCGAGGGGTCCCCTACAATGAGCAGTTCTTC. Protein sequence: CASSLRGVPYNEQFF. Looking up the rest from reference TRBV5-6 and TRBJ2-1 gives the full variable domain: DAGVTQSPTHLIKTRGQQVTLRCSPKSGHDTVSWYQQALGQGPQFIFQYYEEEERQRGNFPDRFSGHQFPNYSSELNVNALLLGDSALYLCASSLRGVPYNEQFFGPGTRLTVL.

V usage is TRBV11-2 and J usage is TRBJ2-1, with 13 positions matching TRBD2. Losses at the gene ends were 6 bases for V and 5 bases for J; bases not matched to a gene: 7. Germline CDR1 reads SGHAT; CDR2 reads FQNNGV. CDR3 length equals 16 residues. CDR3 sequence: CASRTGLAGVHNEQFF. The CDR3 DNA reads TGTGCCAGCAGGACCGGACTAGCGGGGGTTCACAATGAGCAGTTCTTC.

The CDR3 here is CASSEGADNYGYTF. Here the CDR3 DNA reads TGTGCCAGCAGTGAAGGAGCCGATAACTATGGCTACACCTTC. V and J are TRBV6-1 and TRBJ1-2; D uncertain. The CDR3 length is 14 residues. With 1 base removed from V and 1 base from J, the gap between germline ends came to 7 bases. The germline CDR1 and CDR2 sequences are MNHNS and SASEGT.

In this sample, this clonotype turned up a few times. The rearrangement links TRBV5-1 to TRBJ1-1; D is possibly TRBD1 (5 bases). This CDR3 region has 14 residues. Trimming left V 1 base short and J 3 bases short, with 10 bases between. Germline values: CDR1 SGHRS, CDR2 YFSETQ. The CDR3, as DNA: TGCGCCAGCAGCTTGCTCCAGGGTGACACTGAAGCTTTCTTT. Translating gives CASSLLQGDTEAFF. The full variable domain, with the rest looked up from reference TRBV5-1 and TRBJ1-1, is KAGVTQTPRYLIKTRGQQVTLSCSPISGHRSVSWYQQTPGQGLQFLFEYFSETQRNKGNFPGRFSGRQFSNSRSEMNVSTLELGDSALYLCASSLLQGDTEAFFGQGTRLTVV.

The CDR3, as DNA: TGTGCCAGCAGCCTGGACTATTATACGCAGTATTTT. It specifies CASSLDYYTQYF. The chain employs TRBV5-4 and TRBJ2-3, with a tentative D call TRBD2 (6 bases). Germline values: CDR1 SGHNT, CDR2 YYREEE (reference sequence). The CDR3 consists of 12 residues. V lost 4 bases and J 7 bases, leaving 10 bases between the germline ends.

This rearrangement joins TRBV5-1 to TRBJ2-5; D may be TRBD1 (5 bases). This CDR3 is built from 13 residues. Between the trimmed V and J ends, which lost 4 bases and 5 bases, there was a span of 12 bases. Per the germline V gene, CDR1 is SGHRS and CDR2 is YFSETQ. The CDR3 protein is CASSQGVPETQYF. The CDR3 DNA reads as TGCGCCAGCAGCCAGGGCGTGCCGGAGACCCAGTACTTC. Complete variable domain (other parts from reference TRBV5-1 and TRBJ2-5): KAGVTQTPRYLIKTRGQQVTLSCSPISGHRSVSWYQQTPGQGLQFLFEYFSETQRNKGNFPGRFSGRQFSNSRSEMNVSTLELGDSALYLCASSQGVPETQYFGPGTRLLVL.

Ten or more counts support this clonotype. The chain couples TRBV29-1 to TRBJ2-1; maybe TRBD2 (5 bases). The V and J ends lost 0 bases and 0 bases respectively, with 12 bases between them. Germline assignment: CDR1 SQVTM and CDR2 ANQGSEA. The CDR3 totals 16 residues. The CDR3 DNA reads TGCAGCGTTGAAGAGAGGGCGGTTAGCTCCTACAATGAGCAGTTCTTC. Amino acid sequence: CSVEERAVSSYNEQFF.

This clonotype was observed a few times. A much bigger clone sits one base away, suggesting this may be a read error. The gene calls are TRBV7-3 and TRBJ2-5; D unresolved. CDR3 length: 13 amino acids. Germline CDR1 reads SGHTA; CDR2 reads FQGTGA. V was trimmed by 1 base and J by 1 base, leaving 4 bases between them. The CDR3 coding sequence is TGTGCCAGCAGCTTAAGGATCCAAGAGACCCAGTACTTC. Protein sequence: CASSLRIQETQYF. Together with reference TRBV7-3 and TRBJ2-5, the CDR3 gives the full variable domain: GAGVSQTPSNKVTEKGKYVELRCDPISGHTALYWYRQSLGQGPEFLIYFQGTGAADDSGLPNDRFFAVRPEGSVSTLKIQRTERGDSAVYLCASSLRIQETQYFGPGTRLLVL.

The chain is built from TRBV7-4 and TRBJ2-7; TRBD1 agrees at 8 bases. CDR1 is SGHVT and CDR2 is SQSDAQ in the germline V gene. CDR3 length equals 15 residues. J lost 7 bases, V lost 5 bases, and 13 bases had no gene match. The DNA for the CDR3 is TGTGCCAGCAGCGCGCGATCGACAGGGGAAAGGGAGCAGTACTTC. Translating gives CASSARSTGEREQYF.

Only a few counts were recorded for this clonotype. The chain combines TRBV5-1 with TRBJ1-1, with TRBD1 as a possible D gene (6 bases). Germline V gives CDR1 SGHRS, CDR2 YFSETQ. Deletions cut 7 bases from V and 3 bases from J, with 13 bases between. The CDR3 is made up of 13 amino acids. The CDR3 sequence is CASSQGGDTEAFF. CDR3 in DNA: TGCGCCAGCTCACAGGGAGGGGACACTGAAGCTTTCTTT.

This clonotype was picked up a small number of times. The chain is built from TRBV12-3 or TRBV12-4 and TRBJ1-6; no definite D call. The CDR3 extends over 12 amino acids. V lost 4 bases, J lost 6 bases, and 4 bases lay in between. DNA for the CDR3: TGTGCCAGCAGTTCTGGTAATTCACCCCTCCACTTT. This codes for CASSSGNSPLHF.

At least ten counts were recorded for this clonotype. CDR3 coding DNA: TGTGCCAGCAGCTTAGTATTTTCACCCCTCCACTTT. It codes for CASSLVFSPLHF. This rearrangement joins TRBV7-2 to TRBJ1-6, with unresolved D. From germline, CDR1 is SGHTA and CDR2 FQGNSA. Between the trimmed V and J ends, which lost 1 base and 9 bases, there was a span of 4 bases. The CDR3 runs to 12 residues.

This chain joins TRBV15 and TRBJ2-3, with no clear D. Germline CDR1 is LNHNV and CDR2 is YYDKDF (reference sequence). The V end was cut by 3 bases, the J end by 0 bases, with 7 bases between. CDR3 size: 14 residues. This chain's CDR3 is CATSSPGSTDTQYF. DNA of the CDR3: TGTGCCACCAGCAGTCCTGGCAGCACAGATACGCAGTATTTT. Complete variable domain (other parts from reference TRBV15 and TRBJ2-3): DAMVIQNPRYQVTQFGKPVTLSCSQTLNHNVMYWYQQKSSQAPKLLFHYYDKDFNNEADTPDNFQSRRPNTSFCFLDIRSPGLGDTAMYLCATSSPGSTDTQYFGPGTRLTVL.

This clonotype showed up many times. The V and J genes are TRBV7-2 and TRBJ2-1; 7 nucleotides align to TRBD2. There are 13 residues in the CDR3. V lost 2 bases, J lost 10 bases, and 5 bases stayed unmatched. Germline CDR1 is SGHTA and CDR2 is FQGNSA. The CDR3 protein is CASSLSHSGEQFF. The DNA for the CDR3 is TGTGCCAGCAGCTTATCCCATAGCGGGGAGCAGTTCTTC.

This clonotype was seen repeatedly, ten times or more. This chain uses TRBV7-6 with TRBJ2-5; unclear D gene. This CDR3 contains 12 residues. Trimming shortened V by 3 bases and J by 1 base, and 3 bases separated the two germline ends. Per germline, CDR1 SGHVS and CDR2 FNYEAQ. The CDR3 DNA follows: TGTGCCAGCAGCTTTCCCCAAGAGACCCAGTACTTC. This translates into CASSFPQETQYF. The whole variable domain, remainder taken from reference TRBV7-6 and TRBJ2-5, is GAGVSQSPRYKVTKRGQDVALRCDPISGHVSLYWYRQALGQGPEFLTYFNYEAQQDKSGLPNDRFSAERPEGSISTLTIQRTEQRDSAMYRCASSFPQETQYFGPGTRLLVL.

The table lists this clonotype with many counts. The J gene is TRBJ2-7, the V gene TRBV7-2; 9 bases align to TRBD1. The CDR3 consists of 15 residues. Germline lookup yields CDR1 SGHTA and CDR2 FQGNSA. The junction had 6 bases not matched to a gene; V was cut back by 3 bases and J by 3 bases. CDR3 sequence reads: CASSLYGTGNYEQYF. DNA for the CDR3: TGTGCCAGCAGCTTGTACGGGACAGGGAACTACGAGCAGTACTTC.

This clonotype has ten or more counts. The chain is built from TRBV28 and TRBJ1-6; 10 positions match TRBD1. The CDR3 totals 15 residues. Germline CDR1 MDHEN, CDR2 SYDVKM. Trimming took 6 bases from V and 7 from J; bases not matched to a gene: 6. The CDR3 spells CASRRPGQGNSPLHF. Written as DNA, the CDR3 is TGTGCCAGCAGGCGCCCGGGACAGGGGAATTCACCCCTCCACTTT.

This clonotype came up many times. The chain is built from TRBV29-1 and TRBJ2-7, with D perhaps TRBD2 (5 bases). The germline V and J ends were trimmed by 7 bases and 3 bases, with 13 bases remaining between them. The germline V gene has CDR1 SQVTM and CDR2 ANQGSEA. This CDR3 has 12 amino acids. The CDR3 DNA sequence: TGCAGCGCCGGAGGACGGAACTACGAGCAGTACTTC. Translating it yields CSAGGRNYEQYF.

This clonotype occurred many times. The chain recombines TRBV12-3 or TRBV12-4 with TRBJ1-1; 8 bases are shared with TRBD1. The J segment lost 1 base and the V segment lost 6 bases, leaving 4 bases of the junction unmatched. There are 14 residues in the CDR3. The CDR3 sequence is CASSLTGENTEAFF. For the CDR3, the DNA is TGTGCCAGCAGCTTGACAGGGGAGAACACTGAAGCTTTCTTT.

This clonotype was picked up a small number of times. The V gene is TRBV9, the J gene TRBJ2-2; the match to TRBD2 covers 7 bases. Germline values: CDR1 SGDLS, CDR2 YYNGEE. The junction had 4 bases not matched to a gene; V was cut back by 0 bases and J by 5 bases. This CDR3 spans 15 amino acids. The CDR3 DNA is TGTGCCAGCAGCGTAGGCGGGGGACGGACCGGGGAGCTGTTTTTT. It encodes CASSVGGGRTGELFF.

For this clonotype: A much larger clone is a single base away; this may be a read error. The chain couples TRBV28 to TRBJ2-7, with D perhaps TRBD2 (7 bases). Trimming stripped 3 bases from V and 4 bases from J, with 22 bases between. The CDR3 totals 17 residues. Germline V gives CDR1 MDHEN, CDR2 SYDVKM. The DNA for the CDR3 is TGTGCCAGCAGTTTCACTCTGATCCGGACTAGGGGGTACGAGCAGTACTTC. Translated: CASSFTLIRTRGYEQYF. The full variable domain, completed using reference TRBV28 and TRBJ2-7, is DVKVTQSSRYLVKRTGEKVFLECVQDMDHENMFWYRQDPGLGLRLIYFSYDVKMKEKGDIPEGYSVSREKKERFSLILESASTNQTSMYLCASSFTLIRTRGYEQYFGPGTRLTVT.

This clonotype was detected a few times. The chain employs TRBV25-1 and TRBJ1-1; tentatively, D is TRBD1 (5 bases). V dropped 1 base and J dropped 6 bases, with 12 bases sitting between them. This CDR3 comprises 14 residues. CDR1 and CDR2 (germline): MGHDK, SYGVNS. This CDR3 is CASSESGIYSEAFF. The CDR3 nucleotides read TGTGCCAGCAGTGAATCAGGGATTTATTCTGAAGCTTTCTTT.

This clonotype has ten or more counts. V gene TRBV7-2 combines with J gene TRBJ2-1, with D tentatively TRBD2 (5 bases). CDR3 length: 14 residues. V was trimmed by 4 bases and J by 10 bases, leaving 17 bases between them. CDR1 and CDR2 (germline): SGHTA, FQGNSA. The chain's CDR3 is CASSSDSKVLEQFF. As DNA, the CDR3 is TGTGCCAGCAGCTCGGACTCCAAGGTACTCGAGCAGTTCTTC.

This clonotype was observed at least ten times. V and J are TRBV28 and TRBJ2-6; D perhaps matches TRBD1 (6 bases). The CDR3 totals 20 residues. CDR1 MDHEN and CDR2 SYDVKM come from the germline V gene. With 1 base removed from V and 1 base from J, the gap between germline ends came to 20 bases. This CDR3 reads CASSLSPRGHKASGANVLTF. CDR3 DNA sequence: TGTGCCAGCAGTTTATCCCCCAGGGGCCATAAAGCTTCTGGGGCCAACGTCCTGACTTTC.

This clonotype appeared a few times. The chain employs TRBV5-6 and TRBJ2-7; TRBD1 might be the D (5 bases). CDR1 is SGHDT and CDR2 is YYEEEE in the germline V gene. Trimming left V 4 bases short and J 2 bases short, with 13 bases between. This CDR3 has 14 residues. The CDR3, as DNA: TGTGCCAGCAGCCATCTTCCAGGGACCTACGAGCAGTACTTC. It codes for CASSHLPGTYEQYF.

The table lists this clonotype with many counts. This chain connects TRBV7-8 to TRBJ2-4; D is tentatively TRBD1 or TRBD2 (6 bases each). V lost 0 bases and J 9 bases, leaving 15 bases between the germline ends. The germline V gene has CDR1 SGHVS and CDR2 FQNEAQ. The CDR3 runs to 15 residues. DNA for the CDR3: TGTGCCAGCAGCTTAGCTTACAGGGCGGAGGGCATTCAGTACTTC. It specifies CASSLAYRAEGIQYF.

The chain joins TRBV15 to TRBJ1-5; D gene ambiguous. The germline gives CDR1 LNHNV, CDR2 YYDKDF (reference sequence). The CDR3 has 16 amino acids. V was pared by 1 base and J by 5 bases, with 15 bases between. The CDR3 loop is CATSRGGGPGHQPQHF. DNA for the CDR3: TGTGCCACCAGCAGAGGCGGAGGACCGGGCCATCAGCCCCAGCATTTT.

The table lists this clonotype with a few counts. The chain links TRBV20-1 to TRBJ2-3, with D maybe TRBD1 (5 bases). There are 17 residues in the CDR3. Germline V gene data show CDR1 as DFQATT and CDR2 as SNEGSKA (reference sequence). The V end lost 0 bases, the J end lost 0 bases, and 16 bases lay between the germline ends. CDR3 sequence: CSARDRKRGTSTDTQYF. CDR3 coding DNA: TGCAGTGCTAGAGATCGGAAAAGGGGAACTAGCACAGATACGCAGTATTTT.

This clonotype showed up many times. This rearrangement joins TRBV7-9 to TRBJ2-3; TRBD2 agrees at 7 bases. There are 17 residues in the CDR3. Germline V CDR1 and CDR2: SEHNR, FQNEAQ (reference sequence). With 4 bases clipped from V and 2 bases from J, the junction kept 12 bases outside the gene matches. CDR3 residues: CASSSLRGEGVTDTQYF. The CDR3 DNA reads as TGTGCCAGCAGCTCCTTACGGGGGGAAGGCGTCACAGATACGCAGTATTTT.

On this clonotype: A much more abundant neighbour one base away suggests this may be a read error. The V and J genes are TRBV7-2 and TRBJ2-7; D perhaps matches TRBD2 (5 bases). The CDR3 is 15 amino acids. V dropped 3 bases and J dropped 4 bases, with 16 bases sitting between them. Germline V gene data show CDR1 as SGHTA and CDR2 as FQGNSA. Written as DNA, the CDR3 is TGTGCCAGCAGCTTTGAGGGTACTCCTACTTACGAGCAGTACTTC. This gives the protein CASSFEGTPTYEQYF.